This T cell receptor beta chain was sequenced for a study of blood T cell repertoires in COVID-19. About the research overall: Donors in the United States, Italy and Spain gave samples during acute or convalescent COVID-19. T cells, B-cell-depleted T cells, or PBMCs supplied cDNA or gDNA.

The CDR3 is 14 residues long. Germline-derived CDR1 and CDR2 are SGHTA and FQGNSA. Turning to this clone: The junction departs from germline at one end; a sequencing error may be responsible.

This table comes from immunoSEQ multiplex PCR, and its TCRdb copy is limited to in-frame clones, with some not included. The sample contains fewer than 250,000 clones, about 87% of which appear only once. Categorization into cohorts depended on clinical history that participants reported. The specimen was PBMCs or T cells enriched from blood (not recorded which). This chain links TRBV7-2 with TRBJ1-1, with no clear D. The clonotype comes from a woman aged 25 to 45 with acute COVID-19. CDR3 residues: CASSSLVPNAEAFF. The CDR3 DNA follows: TGTGCCAGCAGCTCACTCGTCCCGAACGCTGAAGCTTTCTTT.